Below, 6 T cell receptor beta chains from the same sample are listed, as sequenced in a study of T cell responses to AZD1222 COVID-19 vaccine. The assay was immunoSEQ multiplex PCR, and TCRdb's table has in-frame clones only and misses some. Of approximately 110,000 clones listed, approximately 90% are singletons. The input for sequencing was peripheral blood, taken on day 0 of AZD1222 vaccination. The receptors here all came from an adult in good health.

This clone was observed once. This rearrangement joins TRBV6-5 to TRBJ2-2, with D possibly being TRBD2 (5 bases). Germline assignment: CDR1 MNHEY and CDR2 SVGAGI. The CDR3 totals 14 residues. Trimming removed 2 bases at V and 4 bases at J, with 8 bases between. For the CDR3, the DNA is TGTGCCAGCAGTTACCGGGGAAGCACCGGGGAGCTGTTTTTT. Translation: CASSYRGSTGELFF.

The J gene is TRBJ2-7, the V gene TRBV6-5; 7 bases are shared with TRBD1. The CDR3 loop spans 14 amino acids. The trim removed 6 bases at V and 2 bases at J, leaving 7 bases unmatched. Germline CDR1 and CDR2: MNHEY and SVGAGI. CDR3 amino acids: CASSRQTGTYEQYF. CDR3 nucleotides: TGTGCCAGCAGCCGACAGACAGGGACCTACGAGCAGTACTTC.

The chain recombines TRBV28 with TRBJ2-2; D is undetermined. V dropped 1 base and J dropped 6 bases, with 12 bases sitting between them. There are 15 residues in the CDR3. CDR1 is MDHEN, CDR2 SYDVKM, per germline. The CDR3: CASSLSYSGSGELFF. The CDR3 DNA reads TGTGCCAGCAGTTTATCGTACAGTGGTTCCGGGGAGCTGTTTTTT.

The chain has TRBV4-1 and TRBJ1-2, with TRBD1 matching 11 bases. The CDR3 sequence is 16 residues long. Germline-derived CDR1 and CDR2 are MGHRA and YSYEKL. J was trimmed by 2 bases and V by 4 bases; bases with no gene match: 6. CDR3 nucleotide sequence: TGCGCCAGCAGCCTAGGACAGGGGGCGGAAAACTATGGCTACACCTTC. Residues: CASSLGQGAENYGYTF.

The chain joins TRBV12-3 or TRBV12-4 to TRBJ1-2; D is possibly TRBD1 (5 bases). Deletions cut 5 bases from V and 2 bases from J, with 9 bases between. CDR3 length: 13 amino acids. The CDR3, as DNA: TGTGCCAGCAGTAAGGGACGGAACTATGGCTACACCTTC. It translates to CASSKGRNYGYTF.

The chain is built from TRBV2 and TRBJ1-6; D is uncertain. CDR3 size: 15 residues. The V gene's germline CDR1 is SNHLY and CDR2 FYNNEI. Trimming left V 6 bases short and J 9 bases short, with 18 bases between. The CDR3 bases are TGTGCCAGCAGCCCCCCCGGGGATTGGGCTTCACCCCTCCACTTT. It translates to CASSPPGDWASPLHF. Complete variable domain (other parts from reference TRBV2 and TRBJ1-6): EPEVTQTPSHQVTQMGQEVILRCVPISNHLYFYWYRQILGQKVEFLVSFYNNEISEKSEIFDDQFSVERPDGSNFTLKIRSTKLEDSAMYFCASSPPGDWASPLHFGNGTRLTVT.